One and the same sample provided the 22 T cell receptor beta chains below, sequenced in a study of blood T cell repertoires in COVID-19. Only in-frame clones appear in the TCRdb table, and some are missing; sequencing was by immunoSEQ multiplex PCR. The sample includes approximately 33,000 clones, around 85% of them seen just once. Sequencing was performed on peripheral blood. These receptors originate from a man in his sixties or seventies with acute or convalescent COVID-19.

The CDR3 coding sequence is TGTGCCAGCAGTTACCGAGGAGTCGGCTACGAGCAGTACTTC. Translated: CASSYRGVGYEQYF. The chain has TRBV6-5 and TRBJ2-7; D unclear. This CDR3 is built from 14 residues. Germline CDR1 and CDR2: MNHEY and SVGAGI. The V end was cut by 2 bases, the J end by 3 bases, with 11 bases between.

The chain couples TRBV4-1 to TRBJ2-5; D gene ambiguous. The CDR3 consists of 12 residues. Germline CDR1 and CDR2: MGHRA and YSYEKL. With 1 base removed from V and 7 bases from J, the gap between germline ends came to 7 bases. The CDR3 region has the DNA TGCGCCAGCAGCCAAGTGTTCGGGACCCAGTACTTC. Its protein is CASSQVFGTQYF.

J is TRBJ1-1 and V is TRBV29-1; no clear D gene. The CDR3 runs 11 residues. The V gene lost 8 bases and the J gene lost 0 bases, with 7 bases spanning the gap. CDR1 SQVTM and CDR2 ANQGSEA come from the germline V gene. CDR3 protein: CSPTLNTEAFF. The CDR3 nucleotides are TGCAGCCCAACATTGAACACTGAAGCTTTCTTT.

This sequence joins TRBV29-1 and TRBJ2-3; D unclear. CDR1 is SQVTM, CDR2 ANQGSEA, per germline. This CDR3 region has 12 residues. Trimming removed 4 bases at V and 2 bases at J, with 7 bases between. CDR3 in amino acids: CSVVTDTDTQYF. The CDR3 DNA reads TGCAGCGTTGTCACAGACACAGATACGCAGTATTTT.

The gene calls are TRBV25-1 and TRBJ1-1, with a weak D call TRBD1 (6 bases). The CDR3 runs 16 residues. Germline V lookup: CDR1 MGHDK, CDR2 SYGVNS. V was pared by 2 bases and J by 1 base, with 14 bases between. CDR3 in amino acids: CASSEAYTGRNTEAFF. CDR3 in DNA: TGTGCCAGCAGTGAAGCGTATACAGGGAGGAACACTGAAGCTTTCTTT.

This clone was seen just once. The CDR3: CASSQTAPGGYTF. CDR3 bases: TGTGCCAGCAGCCAGACTGCCCCGGGGGGCTACACCTTC. This chain links TRBV7-9 with TRBJ1-2; D gene ambiguous. The CDR3 sequence is 13 residues long. The ends were cut back, 5 bases at V and 8 bases at J, with 15 bases in the middle. From germline, CDR1 is SEHNR and CDR2 FQNEAQ (reference sequence).

This rearrangement joins TRBV7-2 to TRBJ2-1, with TRBD1 matching over 9 bases. This CDR3 is 15 amino acids long. Germline V gives CDR1 SGHTA, CDR2 FQGNSA. The ends lost 4 bases at V and 1 base at J; junction bases unmatched: 2. CDR3 loop: CASSSDRGSYNEQFF. The CDR3 DNA sequence: TGTGCCAGCAGCTCTGACAGGGGGTCCTACAATGAGCAGTTCTTC.

This clone has at least ten counts. The chain uses TRBV29-1 and TRBJ2-7; 8 nucleotides agree with TRBD1. Germline loops: CDR1 SQVTM, CDR2 ANQGSEA. J gave up 1 base and V 5 bases, and 4 bases lay outside the gene matches. The CDR3 consists of 13 residues. This chain's CDR3 is CSVRTGMSYEQYF. The CDR3 nucleotides are TGCAGCGTTCGGACAGGGATGTCCTACGAGCAGTACTTC.

V usage is TRBV6-5 and J usage is TRBJ1-4; D is uncertain. The CDR3 consists of 12 residues. Trimming removed 6 bases from V and 5 bases from J, with 7 bases in between. Per germline, CDR1 MNHEY and CDR2 SVGAGI. The CDR3 region has the DNA TGTGCCAGCAGAAGCCCCAATGAAAAACTGTTTTTT. As protein: CASRSPNEKLFF.

The genes are TRBV6-6 and TRBJ2-7, with 11 nucleotides matching TRBD2. The CDR3 sequence is 15 residues long. Germline V CDR1 and CDR2: MNHNY, SVGAGI (reference sequence). V lost 0 bases and J lost 6; bases outside the gene matches: 4. CDR3 DNA sequence: TGTGCCAGCAGTTACTCGACTAGCGGGATTGGCGAGCAGTACTTC. Translation gives CASSYSTSGIGEQYF.

CDR3 sequence: CASSLQPLQGAGEGTEAFF. For the CDR3, the DNA is TGTGCCAGCAGCTTACAACCCCTCCAGGGGGCTGGAGAGGGCACTGAAGCTTTCTTT. This chain uses TRBV7-2 with TRBJ1-1; 8 nucleotides match TRBD1. Germline assignment: CDR1 SGHTA and CDR2 FQGNSA. The CDR3 loop spans 19 amino acids. After removal of 2 bases from V and 4 bases from J, the junction contained 18 bases not matched to a gene. Supplemented by reference TRBV7-2 and TRBJ1-1, the full variable domain reads GAGVSQSPSNKVTEKGKDVELRCDPISGHTALYWYRQSLGQGLEFLIYFQGNSAPDKSGLPSDRFSAERTGGSVSTLTIQRTQQEDSAVYLCASSLQPLQGAGEGTEAFFGQGTRLTVV.

This sequence joins TRBV15 and TRBJ1-2; TRBD1 matches at 7 bases. J lost 7 bases, V lost 1 base, and 6 bases had no gene match. Germline V CDR1 and CDR2: LNHNV, YYDKDF (reference sequence). The CDR3 loop spans 14 amino acids. This chain's CDR3 is CATSRVDRVPGYTF. The CDR3 coding sequence is TGTGCCACCAGCAGAGTTGACAGGGTTCCTGGCTACACCTTC. The whole variable domain, filled in from reference TRBV15 and TRBJ1-2, reads DAMVIQNPRYQVTQFGKPVTLSCSQTLNHNVMYWYQQKSSQAPKLLFHYYDKDFNNEADTPDNFQSRRPNTSFCFLDIRSPGLGDTAMYLCATSRVDRVPGYTFGSGTRLTVV.

The count of this clone is one. The chain carries TRBV5-1 and TRBJ2-7, with a tentative D call TRBD2 (5 bases). V was cut by 4 bases and J by 0 bases, with 8 bases left in between. The CDR3 is 13 residues long. Germline V gene lookup returns CDR1 SGHRS and CDR2 YFSETQ. The CDR3 coding sequence is TGCGCCAGCAGCGCCGGGAACTCCTACGAGCAGTACTTC. The encoded protein is CASSAGNSYEQYF.

The rearrangement links TRBV9 to TRBJ1-6, with 7 bases fitting TRBD1. Per germline, CDR1 SGDLS and CDR2 YYNGEE. V shed 0 bases, J shed 9 bases, and the junction held 9 bases outside the gene matches. CDR3 length: 16 amino acids. The CDR3 is CASSVATGDLGSPLHF. The CDR3, as DNA: TGTGCCAGCAGCGTAGCTACAGGGGACTTAGGTTCACCCCTCCACTTT.

Here the CDR3 reads CASSLDDRPWDSPLHF. CDR3 sequence (DNA): TGTGCCAGCAGCTTGGACGACAGGCCCTGGGATTCACCCCTCCACTTT. The chain links TRBV5-5 to TRBJ1-6, with D possibly TRBD1 on 6 matching bases. The CDR3 has 16 residues. With 0 bases removed from V and 8 bases from J, the gap between germline ends came to 15 bases. Germline V gene sequence: CDR1 SGHKS, CDR2 YYEKEE (reference sequence).

In DNA, the CDR3 is TGTGCCAGCAGCTTAGCACAAGGGGACAGGGTACCGTATTTT. It specifies CASSLAQGDRVPYF. The chain links TRBV7-3 to TRBJ2-3; 9 bases are shared with TRBD1. Germline V lookup: CDR1 SGHTA, CDR2 FQGTGA. The V and J ends lost 2 bases and 14 bases, in that order; junction bases with no gene match: 11. The CDR3 has 14 residues.

DNA of the CDR3: TGTGCCAGCAGCTTGGGACAATCGAACACTGAAGCTTTCTTT. Protein: CASSLGQSNTEAFF. This chain connects TRBV7-2 to TRBJ1-1; perhaps TRBD1 as D (6 bases). Trimming removed 3 bases from V and 1 base from J, with 9 bases in between. Germline CDR1 and CDR2: SGHTA and FQGNSA. There are 14 residues in the CDR3.

V gene TRBV27 combines with J gene TRBJ2-7; TRBD2 aligns across 9 bases. This CDR3 spans 16 amino acids. Germline V gene sequence: CDR1 MNHEY, CDR2 SMNVEV (reference sequence). V was pared by 5 bases and J by 0 bases, with 8 bases of the junction left unmatched. The CDR3 is CASSTSSGRPSYEQYF. CDR3 coding DNA: TGTGCCAGCAGTACCTCAAGCGGGAGGCCCTCCTACGAGCAGTACTTC.

The chain combines TRBV27 with TRBJ2-2; TRBD2 matches at 10 bases. CDR1 and CDR2 (germline): MNHEY, SMNVEV (reference sequence). The CDR3 totals 15 residues. V dropped 2 bases and J dropped 3; count of bases not matched to a gene: 0. The CDR3 sequence is CASSLGLADTGELFF. CDR3 nucleotide sequence: TGTGCCAGCAGTTTAGGACTAGCGGACACCGGGGAGCTGTTTTTT.

The V and J genes are TRBV7-2 and TRBJ1-1, with a weak D call TRBD1 (5 bases). CDR3 size: 12 residues. V dropped 3 bases and J dropped 8 bases, with 10 bases sitting between them. The germline CDR1 and CDR2 sequences are SGHTA and FQGNSA. Here the CDR3 DNA reads TGTGCCAGCAGCTTCAGGGAAACAGAAGCTTTCTTT. Protein product: CASSFRETEAFF. The entire variable domain, with the rest obtained from reference TRBV7-2 and TRBJ1-1, is as follows: GAGVSQSPSNKVTEKGKDVELRCDPISGHTALYWYRQSLGQGLEFLIYFQGNSAPDKSGLPSDRFSAERTGGSVSTLTIQRTQQEDSAVYLCASSFRETEAFFGQGTRLTVV.

The rearrangement joins TRBV18 to TRBJ2-2; 7 nucleotides match TRBD1. With V trimmed by 1 base and J by 3 bases, 8 bases remained unmatched. From germline, CDR1 is KGHSH and CDR2 LQKENI. The CDR3 is 17 residues long. The CDR3 sequence: CASSPQQGSSDTGELFF. CDR3 nucleotide sequence: TGTGCCAGCTCACCACAACAGGGGAGTTCTGACACCGGGGAGCTGTTTTTT.

This chain uses TRBV4-3 with TRBJ1-6; D not certain. The V gene lost 4 bases and the J gene lost 6 bases, with 4 bases spanning the gap. The CDR3 extends over 12 amino acids. Germline V gene sequence: CDR1 LGHNA, CDR2 YSLEER. The CDR3 nucleotides read TGCGCCAGCAGCCTCCTTAATTCACCCCTCCACTTT. It translates to CASSLLNSPLHF.